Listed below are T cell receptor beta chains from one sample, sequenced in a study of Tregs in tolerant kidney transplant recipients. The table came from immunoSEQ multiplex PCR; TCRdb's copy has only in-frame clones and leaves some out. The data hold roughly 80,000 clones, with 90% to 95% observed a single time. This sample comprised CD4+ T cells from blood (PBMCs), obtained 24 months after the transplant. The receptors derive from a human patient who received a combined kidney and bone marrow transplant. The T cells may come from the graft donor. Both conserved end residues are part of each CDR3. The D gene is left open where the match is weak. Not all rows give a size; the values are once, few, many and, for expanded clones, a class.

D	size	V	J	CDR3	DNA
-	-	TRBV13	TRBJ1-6	CASSWTLRYNSPLHF	TGTGCCAGCAGCTGGACATTACGCTATAATTCACCCCTCCACTTT
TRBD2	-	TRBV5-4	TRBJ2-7	CASSLGTSGKSYEQYF	TGTGCCAGCAGCTTGGGGACTAGCGGGAAGTCCTACGAGCAGTACTTC
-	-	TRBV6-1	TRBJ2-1	CASSDSIYEQFF	TGTGCCAGCAGTGATAGTATCTATGAGCAGTTCTTC
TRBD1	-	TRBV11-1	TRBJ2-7	CASSLESRTGGKQYF	TGTGCCAGCAGCTTAGAGAGCCGGACAGGGGGGAAGCAGTACTTC
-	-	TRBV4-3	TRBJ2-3	CASSQVVGGDTQYF	TGCGCCAGCAGCCAAGTCGTCGGAGGAGATACGCAGTATTTT
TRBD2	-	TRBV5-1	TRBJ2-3	CASSQLRGGLTDTQYF	TGCGCCAGCAGCCAGCTCCGGGGGGGCTTGACAGATACGCAGTATTTT
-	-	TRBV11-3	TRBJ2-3	CASSSKRSSTDTQYF	TGTGCCAGCAGCTCTAAGCGGAGTAGCACAGATACGCAGTATTTT
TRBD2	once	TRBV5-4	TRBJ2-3	CASSAGLAGFTDTQYF	TGTGCCAGCAGCGCGGGACTAGCGGGATTCACAGATACGCAGTATTTT
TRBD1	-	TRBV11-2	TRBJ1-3	CASSLADRGEGTIYF	TGTGCCAGCAGCTTAGCCGACAGGGGCGAAGGCACCATATATTTT
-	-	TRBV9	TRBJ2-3	CASSRWGEIADTQYF	TGTGCCAGCAGTCGGTGGGGAGAAATCGCAGATACGCAGTATTTT
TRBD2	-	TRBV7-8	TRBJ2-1	CASSPIAHIAGTYNEQFF	TGTGCCAGCAGCCCAATAGCCCACATAGCGGGGACGTACAATGAGCAGTTCTTC
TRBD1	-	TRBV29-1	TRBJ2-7	CSVRRTGYEQYF	TGCAGCGTTAGACGGACAGGGTACGAGCAGTACTTC
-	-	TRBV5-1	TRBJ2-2	CASSLVIGSPNTGELFF	TGCGCCAGCAGCTTGGTTATCGGGAGCCCGAACACCGGGGAGCTGTTTTTT
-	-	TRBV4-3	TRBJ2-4	CASSPKAIEAKNIQYF	TGCGCCAGCAGCCCGAAAGCTATTGAAGCCAAAAACATTCAGTACTTC
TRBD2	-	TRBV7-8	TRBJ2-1	CASTIIGGGASYNEQFF	TGTGCCAGCACCATAATCGGCGGGGGGGCCTCCTACAATGAGCAGTTCTTC
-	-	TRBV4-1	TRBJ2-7	CASSLRNRGSYEQYF	TGCGCCAGCAGCCTGCGGAATCGGGGGTCCTACGAGCAGTACTTC
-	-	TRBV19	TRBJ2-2	CASTEDQGSGELFF	TGTGCCAGTACCGAGGACCAGGGGTCCGGGGAGCTGTTTTTT
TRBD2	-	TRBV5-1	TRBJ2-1	CASSLALAGAYNEQFF	TGCGCCAGCAGCTTGGCCTTAGCGGGGGCGTACAATGAGCAGTTCTTC
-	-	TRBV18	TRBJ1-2	CASSPSPQGGYTF	TGTGCCAGCTCACCATCTCCTCAGGGCGGCTACACCTTC
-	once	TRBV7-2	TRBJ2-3	CASSSRPRAGTGYTDTQYF	TGTGCCAGCAGCTCCCGACCTCGAGCGGGCACCGGCTACACAGATACGCAGTATTTT
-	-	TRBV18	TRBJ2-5	CASSPTGKQTQYF	TGTGCCAGCTCACCAACAGGGAAGCAGACCCAGTACTTC
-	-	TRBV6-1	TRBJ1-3	CASSDLIHRAGNTIYF	TGTGCCAGCAGTGACCTAATACACAGGGCTGGAAACACCATATATTTT
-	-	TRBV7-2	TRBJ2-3	CASSIRQPSTDTQYF	TGTGCCAGCAGCATTAGACAGCCTAGCACAGATACGCAGTATTTT
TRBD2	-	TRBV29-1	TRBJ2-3	CSVYSGSDTQYF	TGCAGCGTCTATAGCGGGAGCGATACGCAGTATTTT
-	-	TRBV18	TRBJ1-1	CASSPQTVPMNTEAFF	TGTGCCAGCTCACCTCAGACAGTACCCATGAACACTGAAGCTTTCTTT
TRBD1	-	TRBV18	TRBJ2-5	CASSRGQGDQETQYF	TGTGCCAGCTCACGCGGACAGGGGGACCAAGAGACCCAGTACTTC
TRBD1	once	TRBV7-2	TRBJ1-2	CASSTRQGFYGYTF	TGTGCCAGCAGCACCCGACAGGGTTTCTATGGCTACACCTTC
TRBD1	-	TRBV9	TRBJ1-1	CASSTRTGNEAFF	TGTGCCAGCAGCACCCGGACAGGGAATGAAGCTTTCTTT
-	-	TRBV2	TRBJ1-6	CASSENSPLRF	TGTGCCAGCAGTGAAAATTCTCCCCTCCGCTTT
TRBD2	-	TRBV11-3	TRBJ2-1	CASSPSGGLHEQFF	TGTGCCAGCAGCCCCTCGGGGGGGCTTCATGAGCAGTTCTTC
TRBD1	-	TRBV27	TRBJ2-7	CASSIQGAIYEQYF	TGTGCCAGCAGTATACAGGGGGCCATTTACGAGCAGTACTTC
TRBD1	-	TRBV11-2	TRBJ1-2	CASSLDRQGIPYGYTF	TGTGCCAGCAGCTTAGATCGACAGGGGATTCCCTATGGCTACACCTTC
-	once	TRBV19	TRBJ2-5	CASSIGSTGQETQYF	TGTGCCAGTAGTATAGGTAGTACAGGGCAAGAGACCCAGTACTTC
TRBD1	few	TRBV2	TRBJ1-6	CASSGRGLNSPLHF	TGTGCCAGCAGTGGGAGGGGGCTCAATTCACCCCTCCACTTT
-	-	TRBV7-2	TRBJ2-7	CASSLFRKYEQYF	TGTGCCAGCAGCTTATTCAGGAAATACGAGCAGTACTTC
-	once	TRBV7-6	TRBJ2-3	CASSYSDRNTDTQYF	TGTGCCAGCAGCTACTCGGACAGAAACACAGATACGCAGTATTTT
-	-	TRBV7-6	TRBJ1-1	CASSLGGQTNTEAFF	TGTGCCAGCAGCTTAGGTGGGCAGACCAACACTGAAGCTTTCTTT
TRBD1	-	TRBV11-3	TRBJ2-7	CASSYGQGGYEQYF	TGTGCCAGCAGCTACGGACAGGGGGGCTACGAGCAGTACTTC
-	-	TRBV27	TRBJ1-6	CASRIGQTPLHF	TGTGCCAGCAGAATAGGACAGACACCCCTCCACTTT
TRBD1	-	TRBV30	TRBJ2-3	CARLIQGAGDTQYF	TGTGCCCGCCTGATACAGGGGGCTGGAGATACGCAGTATTTT
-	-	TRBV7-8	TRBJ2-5	CASSFRGMVETQYF	TGTGCCAGCAGCTTCAGGGGTATGGTTGAGACCCAGTACTTC
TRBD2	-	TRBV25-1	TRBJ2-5	CASSEGRAGHQETQYF	TGTGCCAGCAGTGAGGGTCGAGCGGGACACCAAGAGACCCAGTACTTC